The clone carrying this TCR beta chain was observed a handful of times. Trimming left V 6 bases short and J 0 bases short, with 11 bases between. The CDR3 is made up of 13 amino acids. CDR1 and CDR2 (germline): SQVTM, ANQGSEA. Sequencing used immunoSEQ multiplex PCR; TCRdb keeps in-frame clones, though not all of them. The sample records tens of thousands of clones, around 90% being singletons. This record comes from a study of T cell changes during pregnancy in multiple sclerosis. The sample here was peripheral blood, taken in the third trimester of pregnancy. The rearrangement joins TRBV29-1 to TRBJ1-1; no clear D gene. The TCR originated in a female donor in good health, enrolled as a control in a pregnancy study. The CDR3 DNA reads as TGCAGCGTCCTGCAAAACATGAACACTGAAGCTTTCTTT. Its protein product is CSVLQNMNTEAFF.